This entry lists 13 T cell receptor beta chains sequenced from one sample in a study of cytomegalovirus exposure and HLA in healthy donors. 60 Vbeta and 13 Jbeta primers were used in PCR. Profiling relied on immunoSEQ multiplex PCR, and the TCRdb table lists in-frame clones only, not all of them. Its listing shows over 150,000 clones. The sample consisted of PBMCs. All receptors come from a boy younger than 18 in good health and CMV-seronegative.

V is TRBV5-4 and J is TRBJ2-1; TRBD2 matches 7 bases. The V gene's germline CDR1 is SGHNT and CDR2 YYREEE (reference sequence). The CDR3 extends over 13 amino acids. V was pared by 5 bases and J by 8 bases, with 7 bases of the junction left unmatched. The CDR3 DNA sequence: TGTGCCAGCAGTAAGACTAGCTTGGATGAGCAGTTCTTC. This sequence encodes CASSKTSLDEQFF.

The chain carries TRBV10-2 and TRBJ2-1, with 8 bases that match TRBD1. Germline V gene lookup returns CDR1 WSHSY and CDR2 SAAADI. There are 19 residues in the CDR3. The V gene end was trimmed by 3 bases and the J gene end by 10 bases; junction bases not matched to a gene: 23. The CDR3 DNA reads TGCGCCAGCAGTGATCCCGACCATTTAGACAGGGGAGAGGATAAAGAGCAGTTCTTC. Amino acid sequence: CASSDPDHLDRGEDKEQFF.

The chain recombines TRBV5-6 with TRBJ2-2; 8 nucleotides agree with TRBD2. Germline V CDR1 and CDR2: SGHDT, YYEEEE. There are 17 residues in the CDR3. V was clipped by 2 bases and J by 7 bases; unmatched bases: 13. CDR3 residues: CASSFLAGRPTHGELFF. The CDR3 DNA sequence: TGTGCCAGCAGCTTTCTAGCGGGTCGACCGACGCACGGGGAGCTGTTTTTT.

The CDR3 protein is CASSLLGAGNTIYF. CDR3 in DNA: TGTGCCAGCAGTTTATTAGGGGCTGGAAACACCATATATTTT. J is TRBJ1-3 and V is TRBV28, with D maybe TRBD1 (5 bases). The CDR3 runs to 14 residues. Trimming removed 1 base from V and 2 bases from J, with 6 bases in between. Germline V lookup: CDR1 MDHEN, CDR2 SYDVKM.

The V gene is TRBV6-6, the J gene TRBJ1-1, with 8 bases fitting TRBD1. Germline lookup yields CDR1 MNHNY and CDR2 SVGAGI (reference sequence). V gave up 0 bases and J gave up 3 bases; unmatched junction bases: 6. There are 16 residues in the CDR3. This CDR3 reads CASSYSSGGAYTEAFF. The CDR3, as DNA: TGTGCCAGCAGTTACTCTTCAGGGGGCGCCTACACTGAAGCTTTCTTT.

This chain uses TRBV4-2 with TRBJ2-3; the D gene is possibly TRBD2 (6 bases). Germline assignment: CDR1 LGHNA and CDR2 YNFKEQ. The CDR3 has 19 residues. The V and J ends lost 0 bases and 0 bases respectively, with 19 bases between them. CDR3 sequence: CASSQESSGGAASTDTQYF. In DNA, the CDR3 is TGTGCCAGCAGCCAAGAAAGTAGCGGTGGGGCGGCTAGCACAGATACGCAGTATTTT.

Here the CDR3 reads CASSSPSPRTGTYEQYF. DNA of the CDR3: TGTGCCAGCAGTTCCCCGTCCCCCAGGACAGGGACCTACGAGCAGTACTTC. This rearrangement joins TRBV27 to TRBJ2-7, with 8 bases identical to TRBD1. J was trimmed by 2 bases and V by 4 bases; bases with no gene match: 13. There are 17 residues in the CDR3. Germline CDR1 reads MNHEY; CDR2 reads SMNVEV (reference sequence).

The chain combines TRBV30 with TRBJ1-2; 8 bases align to TRBD1. Trimming took 3 bases from V and 7 from J; bases not matched to a gene: 7. This CDR3 has 13 residues. Germline assignment: CDR1 GTSNPN and CDR2 SVGIG (reference sequence). The CDR3 sequence: CAWRLGQGAGYTF. In nucleotides, the CDR3 is TGTGCCTGGAGATTGGGCCAGGGGGCTGGCTACACCTTC.

The rearrangement uses TRBV7-9 and TRBJ1-2; a weak D match, TRBD1 (5 bases). The V end was cut by 6 bases, the J end by 4 bases, with 18 bases between. The CDR3 loop spans 15 amino acids. Germline V gene data show CDR1 as SEHNR and CDR2 as FQNEAQ (reference sequence). The CDR3 is CASSFGGEGLYGYTF. The CDR3 bases are TGTGCCAGCAGTTTCGGGGGGGAGGGCCTCTATGGCTACACCTTC.

On this clone: The junction differs from germline at one of its ends, possibly a read error. This chain connects TRBV6-1 to TRBJ1-1; 7 bases agree with TRBD1. Germline-derived CDR1 and CDR2 are MNHNS and SASEGT. The CDR3 loop spans 15 amino acids. The CDR3 DNA sequence: TGTGCCAGCACTGAAGGGGGCGCAAGGCACACTGAAGCTTTCTTT. Encoded protein: CASTEGGARHTEAFF.

The rearrangement joins TRBV21-1 to TRBJ2-7; TRBD1 is taken as the D call from the table, unchecked against the DNA. TRBV21-1 is described as a pseudogene. The CDR3 spans 14 residues. CDR3 sequence reads: CASSKDRGTYEQYF. CDR3 in DNA: TGTGCCAGCAGCAAAGACAGGGGGACCTACGAGCAGTACTTC.

The DNA for the CDR3 is TGTGCCAGCAGCTTACCACTAGCGGGGGGCCAGGGGTACATTCAGTACTTC. It encodes CASSLPLAGGQGYIQYF. V is TRBV7-8 and J is TRBJ2-4, with 12 nucleotides matching TRBD2. This CDR3 has 17 residues. CDR1 is SGHVS, CDR2 FQNEAQ, per germline. J lost 8 bases, V lost 2 bases, and 10 bases had no gene match.

The chain uses TRBV7-3 and TRBJ1-4; no definite D call. The CDR3 sequence is 13 residues long. The V gene's germline CDR1 is SGHTA and CDR2 FQGTGA. With 4 bases removed from V and 8 bases from J, the gap between germline ends came to 11 bases. CDR3: CASSSSPPEKLFF. The CDR3 DNA is TGTGCCAGCAGCTCTAGTCCCCCGGAAAAACTGTTTTTT.